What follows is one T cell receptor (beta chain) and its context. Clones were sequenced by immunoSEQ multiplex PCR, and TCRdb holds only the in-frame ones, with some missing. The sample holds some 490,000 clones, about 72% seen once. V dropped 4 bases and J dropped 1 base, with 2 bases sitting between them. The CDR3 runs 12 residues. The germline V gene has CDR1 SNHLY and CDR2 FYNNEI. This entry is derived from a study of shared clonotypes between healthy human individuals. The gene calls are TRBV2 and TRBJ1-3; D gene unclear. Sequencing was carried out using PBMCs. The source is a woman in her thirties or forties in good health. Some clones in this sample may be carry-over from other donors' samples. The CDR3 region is CASSGSGNTIYF. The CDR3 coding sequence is TGTGCCAGCAGTGGGTCTGGAAACACCATATATTTT.